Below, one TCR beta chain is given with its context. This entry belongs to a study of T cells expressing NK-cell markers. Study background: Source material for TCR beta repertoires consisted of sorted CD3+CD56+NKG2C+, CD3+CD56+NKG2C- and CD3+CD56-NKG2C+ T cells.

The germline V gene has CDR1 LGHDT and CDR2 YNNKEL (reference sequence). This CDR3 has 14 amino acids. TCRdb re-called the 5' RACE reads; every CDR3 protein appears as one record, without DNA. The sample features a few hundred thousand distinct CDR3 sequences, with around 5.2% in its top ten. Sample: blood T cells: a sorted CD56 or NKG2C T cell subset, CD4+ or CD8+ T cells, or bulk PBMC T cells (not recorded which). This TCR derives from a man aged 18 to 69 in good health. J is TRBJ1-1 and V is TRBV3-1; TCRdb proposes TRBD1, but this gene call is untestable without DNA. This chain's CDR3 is CASSQFPANTEAFF.